The 5 T cell receptor beta chains listed next were all sequenced from one sample in a study of cytomegalovirus exposure and HLA in healthy donors. Amplification used 60 Vbeta primers and 13 Jbeta primers. The protocol was immunoSEQ multiplex PCR, while the TCRdb copy is restricted to in-frame clones and leaves out a portion. The profile shows 150,000 to 200,000 clones, approximately 78% of them singletons. The sample taken for sequencing was PBMCs. The receptors come from a woman aged 18-29 years in good health and CMV-seronegative.

V gene TRBV6-5 combines with J gene TRBJ2-7; D may be TRBD2 (5 bases). The CDR3 totals 13 residues. Per the germline V gene, CDR1 is MNHEY and CDR2 is SVGAGI. V was trimmed by 5 bases and J by 3 bases, leaving 11 bases between them. CDR3 nucleotides: TGTGCCAGCAGTCGGGAATCTGGCTACGAGCAGTACTTC. Amino acid sequence: CASSRESGYEQYF.

V and J are TRBV27 and TRBJ1-2; D ambiguous. The CDR3 has 15 residues. The germline V gene has CDR1 MNHEY and CDR2 SMNVEV (reference sequence). V was shortened by 4 bases and J by 7 bases, with 19 bases between the two germline ends. CDR3 amino acids: CASSYSSRYRGGYTF. CDR3 nucleotide sequence: TGTGCCAGCAGTTACTCAAGTAGATACCGGGGTGGCTACACCTTC.

To note about this clone: Other DNA sequences in this sample translate to the same CDR3. This chain uses TRBV27 with TRBJ2-7, with 11 nucleotides matching TRBD2. Germline V lookup: CDR1 MNHEY, CDR2 SMNVEV (reference sequence). V gave up 5 bases and J gave up 3 bases; unmatched junction bases: 3. The CDR3 is 14 residues long. The chain's CDR3 is CASSRLAGRYEQYF. In nucleotides, the CDR3 is TGTGCCAGCAGTCGACTAGCGGGACGCTACGAGCAGTACTTC.

This clone was counted once. J is TRBJ2-1 and V is TRBV6-1, with 12 bases that match TRBD1. The CDR3 is 15 residues long. Germline values: CDR1 MNHNS, CDR2 SASEGT. V gave up 4 bases and J gave up 12 bases; unmatched junction bases: 10. The CDR3 here is CASSAQGQGAIGQFF. DNA for the CDR3: TGTGCCAGCAGTGCCCAGGGACAGGGGGCGATAGGGCAGTTCTTC.

This chain links TRBV30 with TRBJ2-2; 8 nucleotides line up with TRBD2. Germline assignment: CDR1 GTSNPN and CDR2 SVGIG (reference sequence). V shed 3 bases, J shed 7 bases, and the junction held 13 bases outside the gene matches. This CDR3 is 16 amino acids long. The CDR3 region has the DNA TGTGCCTGGAGACATCCGGGACTAGGGCGGGGCGGGGAGCTGTTTTTT. Translated, it gives CAWRHPGLGRGGELFF.